Below are 13 T cell receptor beta chains sequenced from a single sample in a study of T cell responses to AZD1222 COVID-19 vaccine. Measured with immunoSEQ multiplex PCR; TCRdb has only the in-frame clones, and not every one. The table includes 45,000 to 50,000 clones, approximately 90% detected once. Sequencing used peripheral blood, obtained 28 days after the second AZD1222 dose. The receptors here all came from an adult who received the AZD1222 COVID-19 vaccine.

The rearrangement uses TRBV19 and TRBJ1-5; TRBD1 matches 7 bases. The V and J ends lost 2 bases and 7 bases, in that order; junction bases with no gene match: 5. The germline CDR1 and CDR2 sequences are LNHDA and SQIVND (reference sequence). CDR3 length: 14 amino acids. Here the CDR3 DNA reads TGTGCCAGTAGTATAACAGGGGCAGGACAGCCCCAGCATTTT. Amino acids: CASSITGAGQPQHF. The variable domain in full, with the rest retrieved from reference TRBV19 and TRBJ1-5, is DGGITQSPKYLFRKEGQNVTLSCEQNLNHDAMYWYRQDPGQGLRLIYYSQIVNDFQKGDIAEGYSVSREKKESFPLTVTSAQKNPTAFYLCASSITGAGQPQHFGDGTRLSIL.

The genes are TRBV2 and TRBJ2-2; no clear D gene. Per the germline V gene, CDR1 is SNHLY and CDR2 is FYNNEI. The CDR3 spans 13 residues. Trimming cost V 6 bases and J 2 bases, with 7 bases left between them. The CDR3 sequence: CASRNTNTGELFF. The CDR3 DNA is TGTGCCAGCAGAAATACTAACACCGGGGAGCTGTTTTTT.

This chain uses TRBV14 with TRBJ2-4, with D perhaps TRBD1 (6 bases). Germline CDR1 and CDR2: SGHDN and FVKESK. V was cut by 5 bases and J by 0 bases, with 14 bases left in between. The CDR3 runs to 16 residues. This CDR3 is CASSDITGRAKNIQYF. DNA of the CDR3: TGTGCCAGCAGCGATATAACAGGGAGAGCCAAAAACATTCAGTACTTC.

Here the CDR3 DNA reads TGTGCCAGCTCACCGGGGTACGAGCAGTACTTC. Translating gives CASSPGYEQYF. The chain couples TRBV18 to TRBJ2-7; D gene unclear. CDR1 and CDR2 from the germline V gene are KGHSH and LQKENI. Trimming pared 3 bases from V and 4 bases from J, leaving 4 bases between. This CDR3 is built from 11 residues.

The CDR3 bases are TGTGCCAGCAGTCACGACGAATCCACTGAAGCTTTCTTT. Encoded protein: CASSHDESTEAFF. V and J are TRBV6-5 and TRBJ1-1, with no clear D. V was cut by 5 bases and J by 4 bases, with 11 bases left in between. This CDR3 has 13 residues. Germline CDR1 MNHEY, CDR2 SVGAGI.

The V and J genes are TRBV28 and TRBJ2-4; D not resolved. Trimming took off 5 bases at V and 2 bases at J, with 13 bases between the two ends. Germline CDR1 MDHEN, CDR2 SYDVKM. The CDR3 sequence is 15 residues long. Here the CDR3 DNA reads TGTGCCAGCAGTCCCCCGGGTGGGCCCAAAAACATTCAGTACTTC. This codes for CASSPPGGPKNIQYF.

This chain joins TRBV5-4 and TRBJ1-3, with 7 positions matching TRBD1. The trim removed 4 bases at V and 6 bases at J, leaving 7 bases unmatched. The germline gives CDR1 SGHNT, CDR2 YYREEE (reference sequence). CDR3 length: 14 residues. CDR3 bases: TGTGCCAGCAGCCGTGACAGGGTCGCAAACACCATATATTTT. Its translation is CASSRDRVANTIYF.

This chain uses TRBV4-3 with TRBJ1-1; possible D gene TRBD1, 6 bases. With 5 bases removed from V and 5 bases from J, the gap between germline ends came to 12 bases. This CDR3 spans 13 amino acids. Germline V CDR1 and CDR2: LGHNA, YSLEER. The CDR3 loop is CASSTDSGTEAFF. For the CDR3, the DNA is TGCGCCAGCAGCACGGACAGTGGAACTGAAGCTTTCTTT.

The chain combines TRBV3-1 (or the pseudogene TRBV3-2) with TRBJ2-1; TRBD2 matches at 8 bases. Germline trimming cut 1 base from V and 8 bases from J; bases unmatched to any gene: 4. The germline V gene has CDR1 LGHDT and CDR2 YNNKEL (reference sequence). This CDR3 has 14 residues. The CDR3 DNA follows: TGTGCCAGCAGCCAAGGGACTAGCTCTCATGAGCAGTTCTTC. Translation gives CASSQGTSSHEQFF.

The chain couples TRBV21-1 to TRBJ1-1. TRBV21-1 is a pseudogene. The CDR3 sequence is 18 residues long. CDR3 sequence (DNA): TGTGCCAGCAGCAAAGACAGGCGACATGGGGGGTTGAACACTGAAGCTTTCTTT. Protein product: CASSKDRRHGGLNTEAFF.

The chain is built from TRBV19 and TRBJ1-1; D remains ambiguous. V was cut by 7 bases and J by 4 bases, with 13 bases left in between. The germline V gene encodes CDR1 LNHDA and CDR2 SQIVND (reference sequence). The CDR3 has 13 residues. As DNA, the CDR3 is TGTGCCAGTACGAGGGCACCCGGCACTGAAGCTTTCTTT. Its translation: CASTRAPGTEAFF.

This clone was observed a handful of times. The chain employs TRBV9 and TRBJ1-4; TRBD1 is a possible D gene (5 bases). V lost 0 bases and J 4 bases, leaving 10 bases between the germline ends. The CDR3 extends over 15 amino acids. Germline V gene sequence: CDR1 SGDLS, CDR2 YYNGEE. This chain's CDR3 is CASSVEGGGNEKLFF. DNA for the CDR3: TGTGCCAGCAGCGTAGAGGGCGGGGGTAATGAAAAACTGTTTTTT. Variable domain in full (rest from reference TRBV9 and TRBJ1-4): DSGVTQTPKHLITATGQRVTLRCSPRSGDLSVYWYQQSLDQGLQFLIQYYNGEERAKGNILERFSAQQFPDLHSELNLSSLELGDSALYFCASSVEGGGNEKLFFGSGTQLSVL.

V and J are TRBV7-2 and TRBJ1-2; D is unresolved. Trimming removed 5 bases at V and 5 bases at J, with 9 bases between. This CDR3 spans 12 amino acids. Germline V gives CDR1 SGHTA, CDR2 FQGNSA. CDR3 sequence: CASSATGYGYTF. CDR3 DNA sequence: TGTGCCAGCAGCGCCACGGGGTATGGCTACACCTTC.